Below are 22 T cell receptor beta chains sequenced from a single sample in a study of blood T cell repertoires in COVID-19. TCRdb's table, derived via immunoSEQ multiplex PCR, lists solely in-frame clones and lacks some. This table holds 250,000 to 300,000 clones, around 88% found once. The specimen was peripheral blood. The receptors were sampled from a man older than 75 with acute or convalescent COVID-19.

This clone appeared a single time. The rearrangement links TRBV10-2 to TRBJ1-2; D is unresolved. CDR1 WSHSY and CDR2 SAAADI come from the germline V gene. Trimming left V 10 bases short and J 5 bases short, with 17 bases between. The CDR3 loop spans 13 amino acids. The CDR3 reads CATRRGTGYGYTF. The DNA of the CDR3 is TGCGCCACCCGCCGGGGAACTGGTTATGGCTACACCTTC.

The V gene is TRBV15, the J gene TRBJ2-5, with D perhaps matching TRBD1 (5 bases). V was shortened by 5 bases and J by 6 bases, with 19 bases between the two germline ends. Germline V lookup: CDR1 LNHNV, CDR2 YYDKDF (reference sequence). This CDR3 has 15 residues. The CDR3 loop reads CATSSVGKGMKTQYF. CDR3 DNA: TGTGCCACCAGCTCGGTTGGAAAGGGGATGAAGACCCAGTACTTC.

In DNA form, the CDR3 reads TGTGCCAGCAGTGAAAAATGGGGAGTAACTGAAGCTTTCTTT. Its protein is CASSEKWGVTEAFF. The chain is built from TRBV6-1 and TRBJ1-1, with D unresolved. The ends were cut back, 2 bases at V and 5 bases at J, with 12 bases in the middle. The CDR3 length is 14 residues. In germline, CDR1 is MNHNS, CDR2 SASEGT.

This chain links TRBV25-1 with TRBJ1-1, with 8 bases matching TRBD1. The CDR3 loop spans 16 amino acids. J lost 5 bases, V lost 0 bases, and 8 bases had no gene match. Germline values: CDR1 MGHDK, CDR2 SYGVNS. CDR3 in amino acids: CASSEYSGGGWTEAFF. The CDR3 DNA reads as TGTGCCAGCAGTGAATATTCAGGGGGCGGTTGGACTGAAGCTTTCTTT.

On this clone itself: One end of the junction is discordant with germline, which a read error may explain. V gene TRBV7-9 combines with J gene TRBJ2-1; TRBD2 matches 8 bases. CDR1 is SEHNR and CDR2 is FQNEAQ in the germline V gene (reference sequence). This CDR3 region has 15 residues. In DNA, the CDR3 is TGTGCCAGCACCTTACGGGGGGGCTCCTACAATGAGCAGTTCTTC. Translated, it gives CASTLRGGSYNEQFF.

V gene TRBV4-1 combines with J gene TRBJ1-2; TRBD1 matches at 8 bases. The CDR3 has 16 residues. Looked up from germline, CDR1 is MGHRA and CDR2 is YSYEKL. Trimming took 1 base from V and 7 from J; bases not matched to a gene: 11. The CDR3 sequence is CASSQAPMTGVGGYTF. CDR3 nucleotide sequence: TGCGCCAGCAGCCAAGCCCCGATGACAGGGGTAGGTGGCTACACCTTC.

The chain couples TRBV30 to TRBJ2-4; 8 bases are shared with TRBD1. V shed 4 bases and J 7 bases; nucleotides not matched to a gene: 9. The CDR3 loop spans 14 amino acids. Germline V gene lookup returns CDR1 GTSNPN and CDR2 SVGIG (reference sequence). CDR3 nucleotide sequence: TGTGCCTGGACTTCAGGGGGCTCGGGGAACATTCAGTACTTC. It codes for CAWTSGGSGNIQYF.

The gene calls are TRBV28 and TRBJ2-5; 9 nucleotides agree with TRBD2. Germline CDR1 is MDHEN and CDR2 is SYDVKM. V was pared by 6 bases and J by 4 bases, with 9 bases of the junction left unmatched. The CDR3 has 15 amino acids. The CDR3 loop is CASSLSGRIGETQYF. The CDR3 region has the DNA TGTGCCAGCAGCCTTAGCGGGAGAATCGGAGAGACCCAGTACTTC.

The chain's CDR3 is CASSLWPPGTQNTEAFF. CDR3 in DNA: TGTGCCAGCAGTTTGTGGCCCCCGGGTACGCAGAACACTGAAGCTTTCTTT. This rearrangement joins TRBV27 to TRBJ1-1; D is uncertain. The CDR3 is 17 residues long. CDR1 is MNHEY and CDR2 is SMNVEV in the germline V gene (reference sequence). The V gene lost 3 bases and the J gene lost 1 base, with 18 bases spanning the gap.

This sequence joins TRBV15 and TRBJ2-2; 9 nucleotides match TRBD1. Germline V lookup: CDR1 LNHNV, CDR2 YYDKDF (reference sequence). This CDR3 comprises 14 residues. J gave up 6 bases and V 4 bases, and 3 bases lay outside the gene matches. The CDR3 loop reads CATSKGQGPGELFF. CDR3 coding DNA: TGTGCCACCAGCAAGGGACAGGGCCCCGGGGAGCTGTTTTTT. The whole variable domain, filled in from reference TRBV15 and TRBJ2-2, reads DAMVIQNPRYQVTQFGKPVTLSCSQTLNHNVMYWYQQKSSQAPKLLFHYYDKDFNNEADTPDNFQSRRPNTSFCFLDIRSPGLGDTAMYLCATSKGQGPGELFFGEGSRLTVL.

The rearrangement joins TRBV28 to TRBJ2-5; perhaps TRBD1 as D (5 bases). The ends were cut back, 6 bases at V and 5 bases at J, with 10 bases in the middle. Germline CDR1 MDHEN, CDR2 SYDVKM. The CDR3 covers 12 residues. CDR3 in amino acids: CASRQGMETQYF. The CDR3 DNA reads TGTGCCAGCAGGCAGGGAATGGAGACCCAGTACTTC.

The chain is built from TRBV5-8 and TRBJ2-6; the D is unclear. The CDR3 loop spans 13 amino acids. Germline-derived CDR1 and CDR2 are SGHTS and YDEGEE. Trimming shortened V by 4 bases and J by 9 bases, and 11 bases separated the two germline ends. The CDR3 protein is CASSERQVNVLTF. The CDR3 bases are TGTGCCAGCAGCGAACGCCAGGTCAACGTCCTGACTTTC.

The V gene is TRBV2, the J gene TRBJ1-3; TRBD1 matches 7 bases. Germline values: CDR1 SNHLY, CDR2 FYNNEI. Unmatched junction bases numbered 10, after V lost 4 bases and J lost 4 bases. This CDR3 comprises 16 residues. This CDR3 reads CASSGDRASGGNTIYF. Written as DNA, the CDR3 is TGTGCCAGCAGTGGAGACAGGGCAAGCGGGGGAAACACCATATATTTT.

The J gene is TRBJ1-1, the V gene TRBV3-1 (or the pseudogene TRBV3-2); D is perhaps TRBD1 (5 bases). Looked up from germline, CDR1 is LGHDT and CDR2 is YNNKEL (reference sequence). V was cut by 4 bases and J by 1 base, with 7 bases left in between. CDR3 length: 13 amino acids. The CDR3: CASSLGGNTEAFF. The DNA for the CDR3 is TGTGCCAGCAGCCTGGGGGGGAACACTGAAGCTTTCTTT.

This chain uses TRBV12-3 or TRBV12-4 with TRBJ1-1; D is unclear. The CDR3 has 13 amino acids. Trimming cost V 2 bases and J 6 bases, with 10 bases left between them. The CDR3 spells CASSLRSGSEAFF. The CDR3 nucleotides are TGTGCCAGCAGTTTACGTTCGGGTTCTGAAGCTTTCTTT.

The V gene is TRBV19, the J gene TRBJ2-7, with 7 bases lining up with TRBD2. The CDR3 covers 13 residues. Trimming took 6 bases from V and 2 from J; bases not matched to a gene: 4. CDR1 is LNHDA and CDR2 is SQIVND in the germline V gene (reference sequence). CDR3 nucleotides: TGTGCCAGTAGCCAGGGAGGGACCTACGAGCAGTACTTC. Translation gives CASSQGGTYEQYF.

The chain's CDR3 is CATSAGTSGFDTQYF. CDR3 DNA: TGTGCCACCTCTGCCGGGACTAGCGGGTTTGATACGCAGTATTTT. V gene TRBV24-1 combines with J gene TRBJ2-3; TRBD2 matches at 12 bases. The CDR3 runs 15 residues. J lost 6 bases, V lost 9 bases, and 9 bases had no gene match. The germline V gene encodes CDR1 KGHDR and CDR2 SFDVKD.

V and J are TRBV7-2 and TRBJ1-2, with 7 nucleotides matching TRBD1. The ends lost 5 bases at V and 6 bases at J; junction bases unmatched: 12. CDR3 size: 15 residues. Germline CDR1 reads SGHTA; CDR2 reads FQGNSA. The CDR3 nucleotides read TGTGCCAGCAGCGACAGACAGGGAGCCTTTAATGGCTACACCTTC. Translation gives CASSDRQGAFNGYTF.

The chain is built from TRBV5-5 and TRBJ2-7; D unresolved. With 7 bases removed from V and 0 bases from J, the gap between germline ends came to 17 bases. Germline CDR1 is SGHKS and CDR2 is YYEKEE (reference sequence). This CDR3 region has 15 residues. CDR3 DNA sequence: TGTGCCAGCCAATCTGGCGCGGCCCTCTCCTACGAGCAGTACTTC. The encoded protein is CASQSGAALSYEQYF.

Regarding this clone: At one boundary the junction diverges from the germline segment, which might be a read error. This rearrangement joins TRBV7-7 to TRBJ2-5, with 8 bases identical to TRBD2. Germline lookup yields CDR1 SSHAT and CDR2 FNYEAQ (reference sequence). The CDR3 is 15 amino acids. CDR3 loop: CASSSRGTRGETQYF. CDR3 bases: TGTGCTAGCAGCTCCCGCGGGACTAGAGGGGAGACCCAGTACTTC.

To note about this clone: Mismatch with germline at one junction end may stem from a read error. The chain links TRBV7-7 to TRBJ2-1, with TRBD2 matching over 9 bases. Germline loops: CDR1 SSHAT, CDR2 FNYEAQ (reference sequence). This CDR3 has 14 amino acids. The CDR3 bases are TGTGCTAGCAGCTTAGCGGGGGCGGGGGATGAGCAGTTCTTC. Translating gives CASSLAGAGDEQFF. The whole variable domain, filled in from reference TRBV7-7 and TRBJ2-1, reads GAGVSQSPRYKVTKRGQDVTLRCDPISSHATLYWYQQALGQGPEFLTYFNYEAQPDKSGLPSDRFSAERPEGSISTLTIQRTEQRDSAMYRCASSLAGAGDEQFFGPGTRLTVL.

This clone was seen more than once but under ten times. This CDR3 is CASSTSSGRIYNEQFF. The CDR3 bases are TGTGCCAGTAGTACCTCTAGCGGGAGGATCTACAATGAGCAGTTCTTC. The chain joins TRBV19 to TRBJ2-1; 11 bases line up with TRBD2. Germline CDR1 reads LNHDA; CDR2 reads SQIVND (reference sequence). V was clipped by 4 bases and J by 3 bases; unmatched bases: 5. This CDR3 spans 16 amino acids.